These 15 T cell receptor beta chains were all obtained from the same sample, sequenced in a study of T cell repertoires in cytomegalovirus infection. Each CDR3 protein gets one entry after TCRdb re-called the reads with MiXCR. The sample yields more than 200,000 distinct CDR3 sequences, approximately 10% seen once. Input material: PBMCs. The receptors come from a human donor in good health (CMV status not recorded). Some clones in this sample may be carry-over from other donors' samples.

This clonotype was detected ten times or more. The CDR3 loop is CASSFAGGRGRINSPLHF. The CDR3 nucleotides read TGTGCCAGCAGCTTCGCAGGGGGGCGGGGAAGGATTAATTCACCCCTCCACTTT. This chain uses TRBV7-2 with TRBJ1-6; the match to TRBD1 covers 7 bases. V lost 3 bases to trimming and J lost 6 bases; unmatched junction nucleotides: 14. Germline CDR1 and CDR2: SGHTA and FQGNSA. The CDR3 spans 18 residues.

This clonotype was detected many times. The chain carries TRBV7-2 and TRBJ1-5; D ambiguous. V lost 5 bases and J lost 3, with 11 bases in between. Germline V gene sequence: CDR1 SGHTA, CDR2 FQGNSA. The CDR3 length is 14 residues. The CDR3 is CASSPDTFNQPQHF. The CDR3 nucleotides are TGTGCCAGCAGCCCCGACACCTTCAATCAGCCCCAGCATTTT.

V and J are TRBV6-6 and TRBJ2-3; a possible D gene is TRBD2 (5 bases). V was clipped by 6 bases and J by 1 base, with 14 bases between them. Germline assignment: CDR1 MNHNY and CDR2 SVGAGI (reference sequence). This CDR3 has 15 amino acids. CDR3 sequence: CASRPSTIRTDTQYF. In DNA form, the CDR3 reads TGTGCCAGCAGGCCTTCGACTATCCGCACAGATACGCAGTATTTT.

This clonotype was counted at least ten times. This sequence joins TRBV19 and TRBJ2-5; D remains unclear. The CDR3 runs 12 residues. Per germline, CDR1 LNHDA and CDR2 SQIVND (reference sequence). The V end lost 4 bases, the J end lost 5 bases, and 8 bases lay between the germline ends. The CDR3 reads CASSSLGETQYF. CDR3 bases: TGTGCCAGTAGTAGCCTCGGGGAGACCCAGTACTTC.

This clonotype came up many times. The chain is built from TRBV7-2 and TRBJ1-6; 7 positions match TRBD1. The junction had 12 bases not matched to a gene; V was cut back by 6 bases and J by 7 bases. Germline CDR1 and CDR2: SGHTA and FQGNSA. This CDR3 is 16 amino acids long. The DNA of the CDR3 is TGTGCCAGCAGTCCGACAGGGTCCCGGGGGAATTCACCCCTCCACTTT. It translates to CASSPTGSRGNSPLHF.

At least ten counts were recorded for this clonotype. V gene TRBV7-2 combines with J gene TRBJ1-1, with D tentatively TRBD1 (6 bases). V gave up 0 bases and J gave up 5 bases, with 13 bases separating them. Looked up from germline, CDR1 is SGHTA and CDR2 is FQGNSA. CDR3 length equals 15 residues. CDR3 nucleotide sequence: TGTGCCAGCAGCTTAGCCGGAGAGGGGGTTACTGAAGCTTTCTTT. It yields the protein CASSLAGEGVTEAFF.

This chain uses TRBV7-3 with TRBJ2-2, with no clear D. Germline values: CDR1 SGHTA, CDR2 FQGTGA. The CDR3 length is 14 residues. V lost 2 bases and J 6 bases, leaving 10 bases between the germline ends. Written as DNA, the CDR3 is TGTGCCAGCAGCTTAGGTTCAGATGCCGGGGAGCTGTTTTTT. The encoded protein is CASSLGSDAGELFF.

This clonotype appeared a few times. This chain connects TRBV20-1 to TRBJ1-2; D gene uncertain. V lost 0 bases and J 6 bases, leaving 11 bases between the germline ends. Germline V gene sequence: CDR1 DFQATT, CDR2 SNEGSKA (reference sequence). There are 13 residues in the CDR3. CDR3 DNA sequence: TGCAGTGCTAGAGATCAGGATAGGGATGGCTACACCTTC. This codes for CSARDQDRDGYTF.

The V call is TRBV18, the J call TRBJ2-5; TRBD1 matches 8 bases. The V gene end was trimmed by 2 bases and the J gene end by 4 bases; junction bases not matched to a gene: 12. The CDR3 sequence is 17 residues long. Germline loops: CDR1 KGHSH, CDR2 LQKENI. DNA for the CDR3: TGTGCCAGCTCACCAACTTGGCAGGGGGCAGGAGGAGAGACCCAGTACTTC. It yields the protein CASSPTWQGAGGETQYF.

This clonotype was recorded many times. The gene calls are TRBV7-2 and TRBJ1-1; 9 bases match TRBD1. CDR3 size: 15 residues. V shed 5 bases, J shed 4 bases, and the junction held 8 bases outside the gene matches. From germline, CDR1 is SGHTA and CDR2 FQGNSA. The CDR3, as DNA: TGTGCCAGCAGCATGAGAACAGGGGGCGTCACTGAAGCTTTCTTT. Translation: CASSMRTGGVTEAFF.

V and J are TRBV27 and TRBJ1-2, with D unclear. The V and J ends lost 0 bases and 2 bases respectively, with 7 bases between them. CDR1 and CDR2 from the germline V gene are MNHEY and SMNVEV (reference sequence). The CDR3 has 14 amino acids. CDR3 sequence (DNA): TGTGCCAGCAGTTTATCTAGTCGGAACTATGGCTACACCTTC. This codes for CASSLSSRNYGYTF.

This clonotype showed up many times. V gene TRBV11-1 combines with J gene TRBJ2-1, with 7 bases identical to TRBD1. The CDR3 has 16 amino acids. Per germline, CDR1 SGHAT and CDR2 FQDESV (reference sequence). Germline trimming cut 5 bases from V and 2 bases from J; bases unmatched to any gene: 9. CDR3 in DNA: TGTGCCAGCAGCCTACAGCCCGGGACAGCCTACAATGAGCAGTTCTTC. Its protein is CASSLQPGTAYNEQFF.

The table lists this clonotype with a few counts. The V call is TRBV12-3 or TRBV12-4, the J call TRBJ1-5, with D tentatively TRBD1 (6 bases). This CDR3 has 15 amino acids. The V and J ends lost 5 bases and 4 bases respectively, with 15 bases between them. The CDR3 coding sequence is TGTGCCAGCAGTCAAGACGGGACACATAATCAGCCCCAGCATTTT. It codes for CASSQDGTHNQPQHF.

The table lists this clonotype with many counts. The chain carries TRBV28 and TRBJ1-3; unclear D gene. V shed 3 bases and J shed 0 bases, with 9 bases lying between them. This CDR3 has 15 amino acids. Germline V gene lookup returns CDR1 MDHEN and CDR2 SYDVKM. The CDR3: CASSLRGTSGNTIYF. CDR3 DNA sequence: TGTGCCAGCAGTTTGCGGGGAACCTCTGGAAACACCATATATTTT.

This clonotype was counted ten times or more. The V call is TRBV18, the J call TRBJ1-5, with 9 bases matching TRBD1. Unmatched junction bases numbered 2, after V lost 2 bases and J lost 6 bases. This CDR3 contains 14 residues. Germline V gene sequence: CDR1 KGHSH, CDR2 LQKENI. The CDR3, as DNA: TGTGCCAGCTCACCATCACAGGGGGCTCAGCCCCAGCATTTT. Translating it yields CASSPSQGAQPQHF.